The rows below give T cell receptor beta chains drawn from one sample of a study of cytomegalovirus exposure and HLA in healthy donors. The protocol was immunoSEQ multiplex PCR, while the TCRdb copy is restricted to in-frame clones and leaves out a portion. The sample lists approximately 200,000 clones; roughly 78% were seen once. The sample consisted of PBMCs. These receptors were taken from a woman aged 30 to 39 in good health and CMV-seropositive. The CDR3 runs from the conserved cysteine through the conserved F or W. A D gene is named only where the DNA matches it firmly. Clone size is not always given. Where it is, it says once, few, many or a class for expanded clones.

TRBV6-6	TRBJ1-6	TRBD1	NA	TGTGCCAGCAGTAGGTTGACAGGGTCTAATTCACCCCTCCACTTT	CASSRLTGSNSPLHF
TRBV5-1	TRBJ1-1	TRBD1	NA	TGCGCCAGCAGCTCGGGGGACAGGCGATTGAACACTGAAGCTTTCTTT	CASSSGDRRLNTEAFF
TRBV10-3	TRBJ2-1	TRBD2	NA	TGTGCCATCAGTGCCGGACTAGCGGGAGGCGGGAATGAGCAGTTCTTC	CAISAGLAGGGNEQFF
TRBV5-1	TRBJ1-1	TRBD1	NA	TGCGCCAGCAGCTTGACAGGGGGCAGTTTTGAAGCTTTCTTT	CASSLTGGSFEAFF
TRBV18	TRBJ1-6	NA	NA	TGTGCCAGCTCAATAAGCGGGACTTCCTATAATTCACCCCTCCACTTT	CASSISGTSYNSPLHF
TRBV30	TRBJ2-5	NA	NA	TGTGCCTGGACCTCCTCGGGGGAGACCCAGTACTTC	CAWTSSGETQYF
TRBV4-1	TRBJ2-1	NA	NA	TGCGCCAGCAGCCAAAGCCAAAGGCCAAGCGATCCCTTCAATGAGCAGTTCTTC	CASSQSQRPSDPFNEQFF
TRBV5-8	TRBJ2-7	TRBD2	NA	TGTGCCAGCAGCTTGGCGCGGGGGTCCTCCTACGAGCAGTACTTC	CASSLARGSSYEQYF
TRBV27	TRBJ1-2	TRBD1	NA	TGTGCCAGCGAGGAGACAGGGCCTTTCTCCTATGGCTACACCTTC	CASEETGPFSYGYTF
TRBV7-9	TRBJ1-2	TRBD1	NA	TGTGCCAGCACAGAAACCCCCCGGACAGGGGCTTACTATGGCTACACCTTC	CASTETPRTGAYYGYTF
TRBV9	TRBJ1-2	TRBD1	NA	TGTGCCAGCAGCACGACAGGGACCAGGTATGGCTACACCTTC	CASSTTGTRYGYTF
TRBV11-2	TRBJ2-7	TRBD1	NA	TGTGCCAGCAGTGTCGGACAGGGTTACTACGAGCAGTACTTC	CASSVGQGYYEQYF
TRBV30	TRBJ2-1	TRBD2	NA	TGTGCCTGGGGACTAGCGGGGTCCTACAATGAGCAGTTCTTC	CAWGLAGSYNEQFF
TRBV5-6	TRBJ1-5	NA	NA	TGTGCCAGCAGCTTGCTTAGAGGGTTCAATCAGCCCCAGCATTTT	CASSLLRGFNQPQHF
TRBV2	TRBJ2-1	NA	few	TGTGCCACCATGGACAGTACGGGTGGTGAGCAGTTCTTC	CATMDSTGGEQFF